Each of the 9 T cell receptor beta chains below was sequenced from the same sample in a study of identical twins. One entry per CDR3 protein, called by TCRdb with MiXCR from the 5' RACE reads. Among approximately 1.8 million distinct CDR3 sequences, under 35% were seen once, and the ten largest hold about 0.27%. The material sequenced was cord blood. These receptors came from a newborn girl in good health.

The J gene is TRBJ2-1, the V gene TRBV7-2; D is undetermined. The CDR3 consists of 15 residues. The V end was cut by 3 bases, the J end by 0 bases, with 9 bases between. Germline V gene data show CDR1 as SGHTA and CDR2 as FQGNSA. The CDR3 sequence is CASSLAYRSYNEQFF. Written as DNA, the CDR3 is TGTGCCAGCAGCTTGGCGTATCGCTCCTACAATGAGCAGTTCTTC.

J is TRBJ1-2 and V is TRBV3-1; tentative D call: TRBD1 (6 bases). Trimming removed 4 bases at V and 4 bases at J, with 16 bases between. Germline V lookup: CDR1 LGHDT, CDR2 YNNKEL (reference sequence). The CDR3 is 15 residues long. CDR3 nucleotide sequence: TGTGCCAGCAGCCCACCGACAGGTGCACTCTATGGCTACACCTTC. It specifies CASSPPTGALYGYTF.

This clonotype was observed a handful of times. The J gene is TRBJ2-5, the V gene TRBV20-1; tentatively, D is TRBD1 (5 bases). The closer fit of TRBJ2-7 to the DNA end suggests the J call may be wrong. The length of the CDR3 is 12 residues. Per the germline V gene, CDR1 is DFQATT and CDR2 is SNEGSKA (reference sequence). CDR3 sequence reads: CSARSRVNEQYF. DNA of the CDR3: TGCAGTGCTAGATCCAGGGTCAACGAGCAGTACTTC.

The CDR3 coding sequence is TGTGCCATCAGGCCCCCGGGACAGTCATACGAGCAGTACTTC. It specifies CAIRPPGQSYEQYF. The genes are TRBV10-3 and TRBJ2-7; 7 bases fit TRBD1. Germline CDR1 reads ENHRY; CDR2 reads SYGVKD. Germline trimming cut 6 bases from V and 4 bases from J; bases unmatched to any gene: 9. The CDR3 is made up of 14 amino acids.

This clonotype has more than one count but fewer than ten. The chain employs TRBV27 and TRBJ2-1, with 9 bases aligning to TRBD2. Germline CDR1 MNHEY, CDR2 SMNVEV (reference sequence). V was clipped by 6 bases and J by 3 bases; unmatched bases: 18. The CDR3 runs to 19 residues. CDR3: CASSTWALAGAPIYNEQFF. In DNA form, the CDR3 reads TGTGCCAGCAGCACCTGGGCCTTAGCGGGGGCCCCAATCTACAATGAGCAGTTCTTC.

V usage is TRBV5-5 and J usage is TRBJ2-2; D is unresolved. V lost 4 bases and J lost 7, with 14 bases in between. The V gene's germline CDR1 is SGHKS and CDR2 YYEKEE (reference sequence). The CDR3 contains 14 residues. The chain's CDR3 is CASSQWPANGELFF. CDR3 nucleotide sequence: TGTGCCAGCAGCCAATGGCCCGCAAACGGGGAGCTGTTTTTT.

The V gene is TRBV4-1, the J gene TRBJ1-2; a possible D gene is TRBD1 (5 bases). Germline V gene data show CDR1 as MGHRA and CDR2 as YSYEKL. V was trimmed by 7 bases and J by 8 bases, leaving 17 bases between them. CDR3 length: 13 amino acids. The CDR3 is CASKGPGPAGYTF. The CDR3 region has the DNA TGCGCCAGCAAGGGACCGGGGCCCGCGGGCTACACCTTC.

This chain connects TRBV5-5 to TRBJ2-4; D tentatively reads TRBD1 or TRBD2 (5 bases each). The CDR3 runs 14 residues. Germline CDR1 is SGHKS and CDR2 is YYEKEE (reference sequence). The V end lost 0 bases, the J end lost 6 bases, and 10 bases lay between the germline ends. In nucleotides, the CDR3 is TGTGCCAGCAGCTTGGGACAGAGGGGAAACATTCAGTACTTC. It yields the protein CASSLGQRGNIQYF.

The table lists this clonotype with a few counts. The chain carries TRBV9 and TRBJ1-2, with 9 bases matching TRBD1. Germline V gene lookup returns CDR1 SGDLS and CDR2 YYNGEE. This CDR3 is built from 15 residues. The trim removed 3 bases at V and 6 bases at J, leaving 9 bases unmatched. This CDR3 is CASSARGTGRDGYTF. The CDR3 DNA is TGTGCCAGCAGCGCCAGGGGGACAGGGCGAGATGGCTACACCTTC.